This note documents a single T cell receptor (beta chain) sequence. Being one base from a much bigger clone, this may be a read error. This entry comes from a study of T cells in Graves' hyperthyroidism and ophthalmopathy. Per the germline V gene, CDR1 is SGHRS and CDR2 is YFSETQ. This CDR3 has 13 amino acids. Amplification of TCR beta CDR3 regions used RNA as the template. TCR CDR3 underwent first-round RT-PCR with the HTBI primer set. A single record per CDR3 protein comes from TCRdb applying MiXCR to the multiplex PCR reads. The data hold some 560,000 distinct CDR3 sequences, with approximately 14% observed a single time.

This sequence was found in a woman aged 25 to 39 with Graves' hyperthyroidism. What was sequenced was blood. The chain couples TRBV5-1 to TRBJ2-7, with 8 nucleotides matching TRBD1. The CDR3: CARSSGQALEQYF. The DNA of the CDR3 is TGCGCCAGGAGCTCGGGACAGGCCCTCGAGCAGTACTTC.